This TCR beta chain appears in the sequencing data of a study of blood T cells in healthy people across ages. The study, taken as a whole, reports: Unknown CMV status may confound age-related changes in expanded clones.

To note about this clonotype: The antigen is undetermined.

With a J-beta primer mix and a sample-barcoded 5' primer, a second PCR ran about 6 to 11 cycles. TCRdb re-derived calls from the 5' RACE reads in MiXCR, one entry per CDR3 protein. The sample includes 850,000 to 950,000 distinct CDR3 sequences, under 30% of them seen just once. Total RNA extracted from each sample amounted to at least 6 micrograms. The CDR3 length is 15 residues. After removal of 7 bases from V and 10 bases from J, the junction contained 16 bases not matched to a gene. Germline V gene data show CDR1 as SGHAT and CDR2 as FQNNGV. The sequencing sample was made of blood. This sequence was found in a woman older than 75 in good health. The chain carries TRBV11-2 and TRBJ2-1; TRBD2 matches 7 bases. The CDR3 sequence: CASTQFPLAGREQFF. The CDR3, as DNA: TGTGCCAGCACCCAATTCCCCTTAGCGGGCCGCGAGCAGTTCTTC.